Below, one T cell receptor beta chain is given with its context. Its antigen is undetermined. The data originate from a study of T cell responses to AZD1222 COVID-19 vaccine. Study-wide points: Vaccine-associated CD4 TCRs ranged over spike, dominating at 160-218 and 743-854. After two AZD1222 doses, spike-specific TCR breadth and depth rose versus day 0.

Generated by immunoSEQ multiplex PCR, the TCRdb table keeps only in-frame clones and is missing some. Of about 140,000 clones listed, roughly 90% are singletons. CDR1 is MNHEY and CDR2 is SVGAGI in the germline V gene. The CDR3 runs 15 residues. The V and J ends lost 7 bases and 7 bases, in that order; junction bases with no gene match: 9. The sample consisted of peripheral blood, taken on day 0 of AZD1222 vaccination. This TCR was recovered from an adult in good health. The V and J genes are TRBV6-5 and TRBJ2-3; 12 bases align to TRBD2. The CDR3 coding sequence is TGTGCCAGCACCCTCCCTAGCGGGGGGGCAAATACGCAGTATTTT. Its translation: CASTLPSGGANTQYF.